This TCR beta chain is from a study of cytomegalovirus exposure and HLA in healthy donors. Points from the study as a whole: Cytomegalovirus association was assigned to some 160 TCR beta chains. In a later analysis, first-cohort TCR clusters were found to tend to co-occur in the 90 to 150 validation repertoires.

The CDR3 length is 12 residues. Trimming took 3 bases from V and 1 from J, leaving 3 bases between them. Germline-derived CDR1 and CDR2 are MDHEN and SYDVKM. Separate from the roughly 700-subject first cohort was the roughly 120-subject validation cohort, to which the donors belonged. As to this clone: The antigen is unknown.

Assay used: immunoSEQ multiplex PCR; TCRdb lists only in-frame clones, some missing. The sample shows around 150,000 clones, about nine tenths of them seen only once. This rearrangement joins TRBV28 to TRBJ1-1; D not certain. Sample: PBMCs. The sequence was obtained from a woman in her twenties or thirties in good health and CMV-seronegative. CDR3 DNA: TGTGCCAGCAGTTTTGGGAACACTGAAGCTTTCTTT. It translates to CASSFGNTEAFF. Full variable domain (rest looked up from reference TRBV28 and TRBJ1-1): DVKVTQSSRYLVKRTGEKVFLECVQDMDHENMFWYRQDPGLGLRLIYFSYDVKMKEKGDIPEGYSVSREKKERFSLILESASTNQTSMYLCASSFGNTEAFFGQGTRLTVV.